What follows are 27 T cell receptor beta chains derived from one specimen sequenced in a study of shared T cell receptors in the human thymus. Measured with immunoSEQ multiplex PCR; TCRdb has only the in-frame clones, and not every one. Counted here are more than 550,000 clones, around 87% occurring once; the ten biggest clones make up 0.0094%. The same sample was also used in a study of human thymus T cells.

Sequenced material: thymocytes. Receptor source: a boy under two years old with a congenital heart defect.

The rearrangement joins TRBV5-1 to TRBJ1-2; 7 positions match TRBD1. Germline CDR1 and CDR2: SGHRS and YFSETQ. This CDR3 has 14 residues. V was clipped by 2 bases and J by 6 bases; unmatched bases: 7. The CDR3 region has the DNA TGCGCCAGCAGCTTACCCCAGGGGGTTAATGGCTACACCTTC. This codes for CASSLPQGVNGYTF. The full variable domain, in which reference TRBV5-1 and TRBJ1-2 provide the parts outside the CDR3, is KAGVTQTPRYLIKTRGQQVTLSCSPISGHRSVSWYQQTPGQGLQFLFEYFSETQRNKGNFPGRFSGRQFSNSRSEMNVSTLELGDSALYLCASSLPQGVNGYTFGSGTRLTVV.

V gene TRBV15 combines with J gene TRBJ2-7; TRBD1 aligns across 7 bases. The CDR3 totals 14 residues. Losses at the gene ends were 1 base for V and 8 bases for J; bases not matched to a gene: 8. The germline CDR1 and CDR2 sequences are LNHNV and YYDKDF (reference sequence). CDR3 loop: CATSRVGRTGKQYF. CDR3 DNA: TGTGCCACCAGCAGAGTGGGTAGGACAGGAAAGCAGTACTTC.

This chain connects TRBV12-5 to TRBJ2-3; D is possibly TRBD2 (6 bases). The CDR3 spans 17 residues. CDR1 is LGHNT and CDR2 is FRNRAP in the germline V gene. V was trimmed by 0 bases and J by 2 bases, leaving 15 bases between them. In DNA, the CDR3 is TGTGCTAGTGGTTTGGTACTTTCGGGAGAGTACACAGATACGCAGTATTTT. Amino acids: CASGLVLSGEYTDTQYF.

This sequence joins TRBV7-6 and TRBJ2-2; D possibly corresponds to TRBD2 (5 bases). Deletions cut 5 bases from V and 4 bases from J, with 17 bases between. This CDR3 has 16 amino acids. The V gene's germline CDR1 is SGHVS and CDR2 FNYEAQ. Here the CDR3 reads CASSREGVAATGELFF. The DNA of the CDR3 is TGTGCCAGCAGCCGAGAGGGTGTAGCCGCCACCGGGGAGCTGTTTTTT.

The chain joins TRBV5-1 to TRBJ2-5; 11 bases line up with TRBD1. Germline CDR1 SGHRS, CDR2 YFSETQ. The CDR3 covers 17 residues. The V segment lost 1 base and the J segment 1 base; nucleotides outside the gene matches: 6. The CDR3 sequence is CASSLSGTGGPQETQYF. CDR3 DNA sequence: TGCGCCAGCAGCTTGAGCGGGACAGGGGGTCCCCAAGAGACCCAGTACTTC.

The chain couples TRBV4-1 to TRBJ2-4; 7 positions match TRBD2. Germline CDR1 MGHRA, CDR2 YSYEKL. With 0 bases clipped from V and 5 bases from J, the junction kept 10 bases outside the gene matches. The CDR3 runs to 17 residues. The CDR3 bases are TGCGCCAGCAGCCAAGATAAAGGGCAGCGGGGACAAAACATTCAGTACTTC. The encoded protein is CASSQDKGQRGQNIQYF.

This clone was seen only once. The rearrangement uses TRBV9 and TRBJ2-2; D is unclear. Germline V gene data show CDR1 as SGDLS and CDR2 as YYNGEE. The CDR3 is 12 amino acids. The V and J ends lost 0 bases and 7 bases respectively, with 4 bases between them. The CDR3 here is CASSVEYGELFF. DNA of the CDR3: TGTGCCAGCAGCGTAGAATACGGGGAGCTGTTTTTT.

The CDR3 DNA follows: TGCAGCGTTGAAGATAAGGGGCGGGAGGGCCCAGATACGCAGTATTTT. It translates to CSVEDKGREGPDTQYF. The chain combines TRBV29-1 with TRBJ2-3; 9 bases line up with TRBD2. The CDR3 consists of 16 residues. The V gene end was trimmed by 0 bases and the J gene end by 4 bases; junction bases not matched to a gene: 8. CDR1 and CDR2 (germline): SQVTM, ANQGSEA.

The chain uses TRBV6-1 and TRBJ1-2; D perhaps matches TRBD1 (6 bases). V lost 8 bases and J 5 bases, leaving 18 bases between the germline ends. Germline V gene sequence: CDR1 MNHNS, CDR2 SASEGT. CDR3 length equals 14 residues. DNA of the CDR3: TGTGCCAGCGCCGTCGGGACAATCCCATATGGCTACACCTTC. This sequence encodes CASAVGTIPYGYTF.

V is TRBV5-4 and J is TRBJ2-1, with 14 bases identical to TRBD2. Trimming at V came to 2 bases and at J to 2 bases, leaving 9 bases not matched to a gene. CDR3 length equals 19 residues. The germline gives CDR1 SGHNT, CDR2 YYREEE (reference sequence). DNA for the CDR3: TGTGCCAGCAGCTTCAACGGACTAGCGGGAGGCCCTCCCTACAATGAGCAGTTCTTC. Protein sequence: CASSFNGLAGGPPYNEQFF. Full variable domain (missing parts from reference TRBV5-4 and TRBJ2-1): ETGVTQSPTHLIKTRGQQVTLRCSSQSGHNTVSWYQQALGQGPQFIFQYYREEENGRGNFPPRFSGLQFPNYSSELNVNALELDDSALYLCASSFNGLAGGPPYNEQFFGPGTRLTVL.

This chain links TRBV28 with TRBJ1-5; D might be TRBD1 (6 bases). CDR1 is MDHEN and CDR2 is SYDVKM in the germline V gene. Deletions cut 7 bases from V and 3 bases from J, with 16 bases between. CDR3 length equals 15 residues. The CDR3 DNA reads TGTGCCAGCAAACATTACCGGACAGTCAATCAGCCCCAGCATTTT. It is translated as CASKHYRTVNQPQHF. Combining the CDR3 with reference TRBV28 and TRBJ1-5 gives the whole variable domain DVKVTQSSRYLVKRTGEKVFLECVQDMDHENMFWYRQDPGLGLRLIYFSYDVKMKEKGDIPEGYSVSREKKERFSLILESASTNQTSMYLCASKHYRTVNQPQHFGDGTRLSIL.

This sequence joins TRBV7-9 and TRBJ2-1; D is possibly TRBD2 (5 bases). V was trimmed by 5 bases and J by 6 bases, leaving 20 bases between them. Germline V gene sequence: CDR1 SEHNR, CDR2 FQNEAQ (reference sequence). The CDR3 has 16 amino acids. Here the CDR3 DNA reads TGTGCCAGCAGCCCAGAGGGAGATGGAGAGTTCAATGAGCAGTTCTTC. Translation gives CASSPEGDGEFNEQFF.

This chain links TRBV7-2 with TRBJ2-1; the match to TRBD2 covers 13 bases. After removal of 6 bases from V and 5 bases from J, the junction contained 4 bases not matched to a gene. This CDR3 comprises 15 residues. The germline V gene has CDR1 SGHTA and CDR2 FQGNSA. In DNA, the CDR3 is TGTGCCAGCAGTACGGGACTAGCGGGGAACAATGAGCAGTTCTTC. Translation gives CASSTGLAGNNEQFF. Variable domain in full (rest from reference TRBV7-2 and TRBJ2-1): GAGVSQSPSNKVTEKGKDVELRCDPISGHTALYWYRQSLGQGLEFLIYFQGNSAPDKSGLPSDRFSAERTGGSVSTLTIQRTQQEDSAVYLCASSTGLAGNNEQFFGPGTRLTVL.

This sequence joins TRBV7-9 and TRBJ1-6, with D unresolved. V was trimmed by 5 bases and J by 0 bases, leaving 11 bases between them. CDR3 length: 16 amino acids. Germline CDR1 is SEHNR and CDR2 is FQNEAQ (reference sequence). The CDR3 here is CASSHPRGSYNSPLHF. CDR3 nucleotides: TGTGCCAGCAGCCACCCACGGGGCTCCTATAATTCACCCCTCCACTTT. The full variable domain, rest sourced from reference TRBV7-9 and TRBJ1-6, is DTGVSQNPRHKITKRGQNVTFRCDPISEHNRLYWYRQTLGQGPEFLTYFQNEAQLEKSRLLSDRFSAERPKGSFSTLEIQRTEQGDSAMYLCASSHPRGSYNSPLHFGNGTRLTVT.

This chain joins TRBV9 and TRBJ2-1, with a weak D call TRBD1 (6 bases). The CDR3 spans 15 residues. Trimming took 0 bases from V and 8 from J, leaving 15 bases between them. CDR1 and CDR2 (germline): SGDLS, YYNGEE. CDR3 sequence reads: CASSVDQGPGDEQFF. CDR3 coding DNA: TGTGCCAGCAGCGTAGACCAGGGGCCCGGAGATGAGCAGTTCTTC.

The sample holds one count of this clone. This chain connects TRBV15 to TRBJ2-7; D is possibly TRBD2 (7 bases). The V gene's germline CDR1 is LNHNV and CDR2 YYDKDF (reference sequence). CDR3 length equals 17 residues. V lost 0 bases and J 1 base, leaving 16 bases between the germline ends. In DNA, the CDR3 is TGTGCCACCAGCAGAGAGGCGGGGGCAGTCGGATCCTACGAGCAGTACTTC. Protein: CATSREAGAVGSYEQYF. Variable domain in full (rest from reference TRBV15 and TRBJ2-7): DAMVIQNPRYQVTQFGKPVTLSCSQTLNHNVMYWYQQKSSQAPKLLFHYYDKDFNNEADTPDNFQSRRPNTSFCFLDIRSPGLGDTAMYLCATSREAGAVGSYEQYFGPGTRLTVT.

The chain couples TRBV25-1 to TRBJ1-5, with a weak D call TRBD1 (6 bases). V lost 3 bases, J lost 9 bases, and 15 bases lay in between. This CDR3 spans 14 amino acids. The germline CDR1 and CDR2 sequences are MGHDK and SYGVNS. CDR3: CASSDTGSLWPQHF. The CDR3, as DNA: TGTGCCAGCAGTGATACAGGGAGCCTGTGGCCCCAGCATTTT.

This clone was seen only once. The rearrangement joins TRBV19 to TRBJ2-3; 7 bases match TRBD2. Per the germline V gene, CDR1 is LNHDA and CDR2 is SQIVND (reference sequence). With V trimmed by 1 base and J by 9 bases, 4 bases remained unmatched. This CDR3 is 13 amino acids long. The CDR3 DNA sequence: TGTGCCAGTAGTATAGTGTCTAGCGGCACGCAGTATTTT. Translating gives CASSIVSSGTQYF.

This chain links TRBV4-3 with TRBJ1-1, with D possibly TRBD1 on 5 matching bases. This CDR3 spans 12 amino acids. In germline, CDR1 is LGHNA, CDR2 YSLEER. With 2 bases removed from V and 11 bases from J, the gap between germline ends came to 12 bases. The CDR3 is CASSQSGGDAFF. DNA of the CDR3: TGCGCCAGCAGCCAATCGGGGGGGGACGCTTTCTTT.

The rearrangement uses TRBV28 and TRBJ2-5; 16 bases agree with TRBD2. Germline-derived CDR1 and CDR2 are MDHEN and SYDVKM. This CDR3 has 16 amino acids. Unmatched junction bases numbered 5, after V lost 6 bases and J lost 4 bases. The CDR3 sequence is CASSRGLAGGPETQYF. In DNA, the CDR3 is TGTGCCAGCAGCAGGGGACTAGCGGGAGGGCCAGAGACCCAGTACTTC.

The V and J genes are TRBV6-6 and TRBJ2-1, with 8 bases aligning to TRBD2. Germline V lookup: CDR1 MNHNY, CDR2 SVGAGI (reference sequence). The CDR3 is 14 residues long. Losses at the gene ends were 8 bases for V and 8 bases for J; bases not matched to a gene: 11. The CDR3 DNA reads TGTGCCAGCGCGTGGACGGGGGGGAAGGATGAGCAGTTCTTC. Translation: CASAWTGGKDEQFF.

The CDR3 loop reads CASSPGQGVPAANTGELFF. In DNA form, the CDR3 reads TGTGCCAGCAGCCCTGGACAGGGGGTCCCTGCGGCGAACACCGGGGAGCTGTTTTTT. The chain joins TRBV7-2 to TRBJ2-2, with TRBD1 matching over 10 bases. The CDR3 consists of 19 residues. V shed 5 bases and J 0 bases; nucleotides not matched to a gene: 12. Per the germline V gene, CDR1 is SGHTA and CDR2 is FQGNSA.

The chain links TRBV28 to TRBJ1-6, with D unresolved. The V end lost 2 bases, the J end lost 0 bases, and 8 bases lay between the germline ends. The CDR3 loop spans 16 amino acids. The V gene's germline CDR1 is MDHEN and CDR2 SYDVKM. CDR3 bases: TGTGCCAGCAGTTTAGTGGGGAGCTCCTATAATTCACCCCTCCACTTT. Protein product: CASSLVGSSYNSPLHF.

V usage is TRBV28 and J usage is TRBJ2-7; 7 positions match TRBD1. Germline V CDR1 and CDR2: MDHEN, SYDVKM. V shed 8 bases, J shed 3 bases, and the junction held 10 bases outside the gene matches. CDR3 length: 14 amino acids. DNA of the CDR3: TGTGCCAGCGACCCCAGGGGGAGCATCTACGAGCAGTACTTC. This translates into CASDPRGSIYEQYF.

V and J are TRBV4-1 and TRBJ2-7; unclear D gene. V was pared by 3 bases and J by 2 bases, with 17 bases between. This CDR3 has 16 amino acids. CDR1 and CDR2 from the germline V gene are MGHRA and YSYEKL. The DNA for the CDR3 is TGCGCCAGCAGCCACCCTGAGGAGCGCAGCCCCTACGAGCAGTACTTC. Its translation is CASSHPEERSPYEQYF.

Note on this clone: Within the sample, other DNA sequences also encode this same CDR3. DNA for the CDR3: TGCAGTGCACGGGTTCGTGAAAAACTGTTTTTT. Translating gives CSARVREKLFF. The V gene is TRBV20-1, the J gene TRBJ1-4, with D unclear. Germline V gene data show CDR1 as DFQATT and CDR2 as SNEGSKA (reference sequence). The CDR3 contains 11 residues. V was trimmed by 6 bases and J by 7 bases, leaving 9 bases between them.

The J gene is TRBJ1-4, the V gene TRBV28; D perhaps matches TRBD1 (6 bases). Per the germline V gene, CDR1 is MDHEN and CDR2 is SYDVKM. Between the trimmed V and J ends, which lost 4 bases and 7 bases, there was a span of 16 bases. There are 15 residues in the CDR3. CDR3 nucleotides: TGTGCCAGCAGTTCATACAGGGAGTTCCGTGAAAAACTGTTTTTT. Amino acid sequence: CASSSYREFREKLFF.